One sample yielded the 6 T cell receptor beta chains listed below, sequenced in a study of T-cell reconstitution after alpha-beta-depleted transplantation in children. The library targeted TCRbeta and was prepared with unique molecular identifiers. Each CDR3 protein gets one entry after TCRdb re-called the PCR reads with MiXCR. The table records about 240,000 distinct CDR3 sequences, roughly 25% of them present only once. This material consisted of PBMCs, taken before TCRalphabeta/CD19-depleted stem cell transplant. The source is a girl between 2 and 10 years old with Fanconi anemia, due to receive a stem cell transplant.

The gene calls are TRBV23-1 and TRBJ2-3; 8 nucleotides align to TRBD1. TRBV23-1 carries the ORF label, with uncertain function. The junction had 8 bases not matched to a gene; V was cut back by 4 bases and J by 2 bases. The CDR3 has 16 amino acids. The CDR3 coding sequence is TGCGCCAGCAGTCCGTACAGGGGGAGGAACACAGATACGCAGTATTTT. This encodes CASSPYRGRNTDTQYF.

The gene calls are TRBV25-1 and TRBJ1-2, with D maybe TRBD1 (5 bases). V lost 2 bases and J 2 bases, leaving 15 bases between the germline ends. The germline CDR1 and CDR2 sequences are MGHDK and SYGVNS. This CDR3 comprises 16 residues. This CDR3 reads CASSELGLAGNYGYTF. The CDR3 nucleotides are TGTGCCAGCAGTGAACTGGGTTTGGCAGGGAACTATGGCTACACCTTC.

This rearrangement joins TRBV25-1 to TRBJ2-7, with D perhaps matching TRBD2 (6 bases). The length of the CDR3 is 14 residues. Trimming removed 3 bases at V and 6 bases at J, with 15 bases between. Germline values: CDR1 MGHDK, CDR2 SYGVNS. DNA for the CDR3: TGTGCCAGCAGTGACCCTCCGACTAGTCTCGAGCAGTACTTC. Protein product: CASSDPPTSLEQYF.

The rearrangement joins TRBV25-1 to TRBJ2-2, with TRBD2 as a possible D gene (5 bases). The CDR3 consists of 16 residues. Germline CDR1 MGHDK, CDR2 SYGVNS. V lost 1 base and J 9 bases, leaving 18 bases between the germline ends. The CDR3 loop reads CASSEFKKGSEWELFF. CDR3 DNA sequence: TGTGCCAGCAGTGAATTTAAGAAAGGGAGTGAGTGGGAGCTGTTTTTT.

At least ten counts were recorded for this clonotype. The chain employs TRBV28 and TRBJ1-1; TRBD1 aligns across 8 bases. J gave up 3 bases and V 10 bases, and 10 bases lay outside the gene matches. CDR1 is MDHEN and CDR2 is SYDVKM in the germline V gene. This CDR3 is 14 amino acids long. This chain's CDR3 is CATAGWTGHTEAFF. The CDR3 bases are TGTGCCACCGCCGGTTGGACAGGGCACACTGAAGCTTTCTTT. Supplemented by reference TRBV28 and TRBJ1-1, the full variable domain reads DVKVTQSSRYLVKRTGEKVFLECVQDMDHENMFWYRQDPGLGLRLIYFSYDVKMKEKGDIPEGYSVSREKKERFSLILESASTNQTSMYLCATAGWTGHTEAFFGQGTRLTVV.

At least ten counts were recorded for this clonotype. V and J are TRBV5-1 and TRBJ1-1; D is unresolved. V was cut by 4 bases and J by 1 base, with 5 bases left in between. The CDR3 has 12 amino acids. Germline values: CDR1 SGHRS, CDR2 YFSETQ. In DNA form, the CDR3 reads TGCGCCAGCAGCGGAAGGAACACTGAAGCTTTCTTT. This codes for CASSGRNTEAFF.